The 7 T cell receptor beta chains reported below all come from one sample, sequenced in a study of patients and donors after allogeneic stem cell transplantation. TCRdb re-derived calls from the RT-PCR reads in MiXCR, one entry per CDR3 protein. Seen here are some 880,000 distinct CDR3 sequences, 18% observed once, and the top ten hold around 6%. The specimen sequenced was blood, either unsorted or a sorted T cell fraction (not recorded which). The source is a human donor who was either an allogeneic HSCT recipient or a stem cell or donor lymphocyte infusion donor (not recorded which). It is not recorded whose cells these are; they may come from a transplant donor.

The CDR3 reads CASSVVTGPRNNEQFF. The DNA of the CDR3 is TGTGCCAGCAGCGTAGTGACGGGGCCCCGGAACAATGAGCAGTTCTTC. This sequence joins TRBV9 and TRBJ2-1; possibly TRBD1 or TRBD2 for D (5 bases each). Germline V lookup: CDR1 SGDLS, CDR2 YYNGEE. Trimming removed 0 bases at V and 5 bases at J, with 15 bases between. This CDR3 spans 16 amino acids.

This clonotype appeared a few times. The chain couples TRBV30 to TRBJ2-3, with a tentative D call TRBD2 (6 bases). CDR3 length: 15 residues. Germline V CDR1 and CDR2: GTSNPN, SVGIG (reference sequence). V lost 0 bases to trimming and J lost 2 bases, with 12 bases between them. In DNA form, the CDR3 reads TGTGCCTGGAGTGTATGGGCGGGATCCACAGATACGCAGTATTTT. Translation: CAWSVWAGSTDTQYF.

The rearrangement joins TRBV3-1 to TRBJ1-1, with D hard to call. V dropped 2 bases and J dropped 2 bases, with 27 bases sitting between them. The CDR3 extends over 20 amino acids. Germline values: CDR1 LGHDT, CDR2 YNNKEL (reference sequence). CDR3 loop: CASSQLQGGLFGVHNTEAFF. CDR3 DNA: TGTGCCAGCAGCCAACTCCAAGGTGGCCTCTTCGGGGTTCATAACACTGAAGCTTTCTTT.

The table lists this clonotype with many counts. The genes are TRBV7-2 and TRBJ1-2; 7 bases match TRBD1. CDR3 length equals 16 residues. Germline V gene data show CDR1 as SGHTA and CDR2 as FQGNSA. The V gene end was trimmed by 3 bases and the J gene end by 6 bases; junction bases not matched to a gene: 13. This CDR3 is CASSFLQGLGGHGYTF. The CDR3 DNA sequence: TGTGCCAGCAGCTTTTTGCAGGGGTTAGGGGGCCATGGCTACACCTTC.

J is TRBJ2-5 and V is TRBV10-3; 8 bases match TRBD2. Per the germline V gene, CDR1 is ENHRY and CDR2 is SYGVKD. J was trimmed by 2 bases and V by 0 bases; bases with no gene match: 17. The length of the CDR3 is 20 residues. The CDR3 DNA follows: TGTGCCATCAGTGAGTCGCGCGTTGGGAGCGGGAGCCCCCCTCAAGAGACCCAGTACTTC. It translates to CAISESRVGSGSPPQETQYF.

This clonotype was counted between two and nine times. In DNA form, the CDR3 reads TGTGCCAGCAGCTTAGTGGGGGGAACGAACACTGAAGCTTTCTTT. This sequence encodes CASSLVGGTNTEAFF. The chain recombines TRBV7-6 with TRBJ1-1; D perhaps matches TRBD1 (5 bases). Trimming removed 1 base at V and 1 base at J, with 10 bases between. CDR3 length equals 15 residues. Germline V gene data show CDR1 as SGHVS and CDR2 as FNYEAQ.

This clonotype has just a few counts. A read error may account for a junction end that differs from germline. CDR3 DNA: TGTGCCAGCAGAGAAGACAGGAATGAGCAGTTCTTC. Amino acids: CASREDRNEQFF. The rearrangement uses TRBV2 and TRBJ2-1, with D perhaps TRBD1 (6 bases). Germline V gives CDR1 SNHLY, CDR2 FYNNEI. CDR3 length: 12 amino acids.